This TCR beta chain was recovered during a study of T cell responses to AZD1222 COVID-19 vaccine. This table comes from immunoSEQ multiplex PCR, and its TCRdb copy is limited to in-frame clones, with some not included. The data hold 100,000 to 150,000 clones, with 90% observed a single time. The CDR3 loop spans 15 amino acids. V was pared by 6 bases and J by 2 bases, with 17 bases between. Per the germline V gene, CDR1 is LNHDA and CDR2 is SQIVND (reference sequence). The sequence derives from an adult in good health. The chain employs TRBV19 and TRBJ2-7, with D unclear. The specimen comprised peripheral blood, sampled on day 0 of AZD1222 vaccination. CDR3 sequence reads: CASRYSHLYAYEQYF. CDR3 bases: TGTGCCAGTAGGTACAGTCACCTTTATGCCTACGAGCAGTACTTC.